The T cell receptor beta chain described here comes from a study of CD8 T cells in Susac syndrome. Concerning this clonotype: What it binds is unknown.

The CDR3 is made up of 19 amino acids. V dropped 3 bases and J dropped 2; count of bases not matched to a gene: 15. From germline, CDR1 is MNHNS and CDR2 SASEGT. Sequencing of TCR beta, carried out with a high-throughput approach, was applied to CD8+ and CD4+ T cells from the blood. Findings of the study overall: That the number of individuals in its TCR sequencing and HLA analysis was relatively small was acknowledged by the study.

Random hexamers were used to reverse transcribe the RNA input (0.5 to 1 ug). Amplification of TCR beta CDR3 across 54 Vbeta and 13 Jbeta was performed with immunoSEQ multiplex PCR. TCRdb processed the immunoSEQ multiplex PCR reads anew with MiXCR; each CDR3 protein has one entry. This sample has around 300,000 distinct CDR3 sequences; about 82% occur once, and the top ten carry about 0.22%. What was sequenced was CD8+ T cells from PBMCs. The clonotype originates from a human donor with multiple sclerosis. This rearrangement joins TRBV6-1 to TRBJ2-7; 11 nucleotides line up with TRBD2. The CDR3 sequence is CASSEATSGKYWGAYEQYF. The CDR3 region has the DNA TGTGCCAGCAGTGAGGCGACTAGCGGGAAGTATTGGGGAGCCTACGAGCAGTACTTC.